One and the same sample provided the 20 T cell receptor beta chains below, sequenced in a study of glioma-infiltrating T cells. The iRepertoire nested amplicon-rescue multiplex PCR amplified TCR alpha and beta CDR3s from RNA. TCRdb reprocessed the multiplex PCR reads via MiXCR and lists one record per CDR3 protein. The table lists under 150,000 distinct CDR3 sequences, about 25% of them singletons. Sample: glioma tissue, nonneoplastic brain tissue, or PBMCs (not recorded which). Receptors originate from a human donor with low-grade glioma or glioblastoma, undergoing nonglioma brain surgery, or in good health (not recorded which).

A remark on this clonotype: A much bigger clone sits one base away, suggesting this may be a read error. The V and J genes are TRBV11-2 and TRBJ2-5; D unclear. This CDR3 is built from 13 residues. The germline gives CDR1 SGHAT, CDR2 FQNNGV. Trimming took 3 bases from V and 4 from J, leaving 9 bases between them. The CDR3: CASSFGPRETQYF. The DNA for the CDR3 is TGTGCCAGCAGCTTTGGACCCCGAGAGACCCAGTACTTC.

The CDR3 here is CASSQVRPNTQYF. In DNA form, the CDR3 reads TGTGCCAGCAGCCAAGTCCGCCCTAATACGCAGTATTTT. V gene TRBV14 combines with J gene TRBJ2-3; D remains ambiguous. The CDR3 is made up of 13 amino acids. CDR1 SGHDN and CDR2 FVKESK come from the germline V gene. Trimming shortened V by 1 base and J by 7 bases, and 9 bases separated the two germline ends.

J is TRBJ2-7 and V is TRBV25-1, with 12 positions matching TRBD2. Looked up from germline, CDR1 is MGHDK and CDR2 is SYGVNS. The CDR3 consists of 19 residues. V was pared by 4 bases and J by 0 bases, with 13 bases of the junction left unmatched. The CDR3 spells CASSGVKTSGGRSSYEQYV. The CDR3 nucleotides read TGTGCCAGCAGTGGGGTCAAGACTAGCGGGGGCCGGAGCTCCTACGAGCAGTACGTC.

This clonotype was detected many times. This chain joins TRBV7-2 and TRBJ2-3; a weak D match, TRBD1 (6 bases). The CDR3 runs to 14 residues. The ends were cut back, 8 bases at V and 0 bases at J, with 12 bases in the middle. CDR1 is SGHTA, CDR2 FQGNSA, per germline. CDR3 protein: CASQQGRSTDTQYF. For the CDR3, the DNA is TGTGCCAGCCAACAGGGCCGGAGCACAGATACGCAGTATTTT. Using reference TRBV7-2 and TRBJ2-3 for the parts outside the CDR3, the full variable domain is GAGVSQSPSNKVTEKGKDVELRCDPISGHTALYWYRQSLGQGLEFLIYFQGNSAPDKSGLPSDRFSAERTGGSVSTLTIQRTQQEDSAVYLCASQQGRSTDTQYFGPGTRLTVL.

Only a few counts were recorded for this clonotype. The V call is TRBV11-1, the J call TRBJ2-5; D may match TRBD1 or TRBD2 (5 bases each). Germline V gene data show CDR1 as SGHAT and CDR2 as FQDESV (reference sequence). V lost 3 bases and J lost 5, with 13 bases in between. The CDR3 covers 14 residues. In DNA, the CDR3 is TGTGCCAGCAGCTTGAGGGGCTTCGGGGAGACCCAGTACTTC. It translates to CASSLRGFGETQYF.

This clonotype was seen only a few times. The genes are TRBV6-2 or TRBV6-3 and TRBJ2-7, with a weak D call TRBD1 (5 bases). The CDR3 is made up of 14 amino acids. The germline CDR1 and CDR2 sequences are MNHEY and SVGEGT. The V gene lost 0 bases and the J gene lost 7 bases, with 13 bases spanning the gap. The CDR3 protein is CASSYSTAREEQYV. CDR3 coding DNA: TGTGCCAGCAGTTACTCGACCGCCAGGGAAGAGCAGTACGTC.

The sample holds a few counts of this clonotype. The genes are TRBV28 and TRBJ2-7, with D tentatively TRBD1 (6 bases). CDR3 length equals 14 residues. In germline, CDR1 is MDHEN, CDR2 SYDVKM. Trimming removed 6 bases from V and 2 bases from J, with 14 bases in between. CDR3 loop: CASSPNRAPYEQYV. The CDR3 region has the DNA TGTGCCAGCAGCCCTAACAGGGCCCCCTACGAGCAGTACGTC.

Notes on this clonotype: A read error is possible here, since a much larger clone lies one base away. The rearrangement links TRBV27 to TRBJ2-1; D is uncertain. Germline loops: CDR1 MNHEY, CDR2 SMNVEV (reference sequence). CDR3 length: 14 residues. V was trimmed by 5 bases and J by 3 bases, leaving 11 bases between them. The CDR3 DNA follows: TGTGCCAGCAGTAGGACGATCCACTACAATGAGCAGTTCTTC. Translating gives CASSRTIHYNEQFF.

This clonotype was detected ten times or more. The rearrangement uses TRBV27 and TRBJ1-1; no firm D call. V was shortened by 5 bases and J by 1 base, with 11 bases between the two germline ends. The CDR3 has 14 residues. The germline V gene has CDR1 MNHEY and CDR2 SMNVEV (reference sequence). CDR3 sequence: CASSTRKQNTEAFF. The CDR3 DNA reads TGTGCCAGCAGTACAAGAAAACAGAACACTGAAGCTTTCTTT.

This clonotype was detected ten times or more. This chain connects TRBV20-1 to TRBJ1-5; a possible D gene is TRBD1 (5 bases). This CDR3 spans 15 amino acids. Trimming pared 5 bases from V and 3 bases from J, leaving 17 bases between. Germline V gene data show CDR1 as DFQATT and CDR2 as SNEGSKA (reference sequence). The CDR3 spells CSALHNRDFNQPQHF. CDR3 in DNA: TGCAGTGCTTTGCACAACCGGGACTTCAATCAGCCCCAGCATTTT.

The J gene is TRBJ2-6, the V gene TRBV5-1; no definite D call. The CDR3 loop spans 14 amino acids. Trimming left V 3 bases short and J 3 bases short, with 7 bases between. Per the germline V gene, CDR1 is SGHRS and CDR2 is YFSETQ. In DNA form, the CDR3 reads TGCGCCAGCAGCTCACGTAGTGGGGCCAACGTCCTGACTTTC. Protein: CASSSRSGANVLTF. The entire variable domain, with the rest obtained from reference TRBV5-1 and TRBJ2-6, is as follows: KAGVTQTPRYLIKTRGQQVTLSCSPISGHRSVSWYQQTPGQGLQFLFEYFSETQRNKGNFPGRFSGRQFSNSRSEMNVSTLELGDSALYLCASSSRSGANVLTFGAGSRLTVL.

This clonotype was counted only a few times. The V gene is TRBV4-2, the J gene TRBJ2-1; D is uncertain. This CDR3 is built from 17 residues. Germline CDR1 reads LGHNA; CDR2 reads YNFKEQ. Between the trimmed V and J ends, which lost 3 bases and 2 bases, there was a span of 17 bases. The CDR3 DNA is TGTGCCAGCAGCCAGGTGTCAGGTAGTAGTCCCTACAATGAGCAGTTCTTC. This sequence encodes CASSQVSGSSPYNEQFF.

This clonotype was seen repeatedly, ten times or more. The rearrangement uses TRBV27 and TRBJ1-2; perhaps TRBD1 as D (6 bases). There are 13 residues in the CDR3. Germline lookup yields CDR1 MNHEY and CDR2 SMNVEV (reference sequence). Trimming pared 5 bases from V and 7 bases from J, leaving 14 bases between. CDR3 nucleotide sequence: TGTGCCAGCAGTCCCGACAGGAATCGTGGCTACACCTTC. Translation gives CASSPDRNRGYTF.

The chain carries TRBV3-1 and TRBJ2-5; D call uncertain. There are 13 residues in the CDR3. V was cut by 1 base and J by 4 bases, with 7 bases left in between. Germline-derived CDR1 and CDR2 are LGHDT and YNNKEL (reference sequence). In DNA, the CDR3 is TGTGCCAGCAGCCAAGGGTGGTCAGAGACCCAGTACTTC. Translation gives CASSQGWSETQYF.

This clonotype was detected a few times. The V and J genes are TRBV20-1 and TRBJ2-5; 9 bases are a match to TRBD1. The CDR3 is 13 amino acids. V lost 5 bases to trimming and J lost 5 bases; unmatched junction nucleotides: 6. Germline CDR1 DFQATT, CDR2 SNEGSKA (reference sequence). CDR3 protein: CSAPTGGAETQYF. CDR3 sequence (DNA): TGCAGTGCTCCCACAGGGGGCGCGGAGACCCAGTACTTC.

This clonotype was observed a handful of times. The CDR3, as DNA: TGCAGTGCTAGGGGACAGGGGTTATCCTACGAGCAGTACGTC. This sequence encodes CSARGQGLSYEQYV. The rearrangement joins TRBV20-1 to TRBJ2-7; 10 nucleotides align to TRBD1. The V and J ends lost 3 bases and 1 base, in that order; junction bases with no gene match: 3. Germline CDR1 DFQATT, CDR2 SNEGSKA (reference sequence). This CDR3 region has 14 residues.

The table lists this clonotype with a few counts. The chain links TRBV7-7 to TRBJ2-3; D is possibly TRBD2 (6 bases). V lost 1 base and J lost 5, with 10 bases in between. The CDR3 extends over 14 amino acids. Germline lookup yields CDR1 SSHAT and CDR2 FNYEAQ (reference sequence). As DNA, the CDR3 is TGTGCCAGCAGCTTAGGGAGGGCCCAAGATACGCAGTATTTT. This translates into CASSLGRAQDTQYF.

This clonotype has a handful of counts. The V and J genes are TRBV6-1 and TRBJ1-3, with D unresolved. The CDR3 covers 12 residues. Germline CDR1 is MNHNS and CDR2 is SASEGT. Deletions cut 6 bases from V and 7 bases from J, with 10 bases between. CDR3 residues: CASRTTSNTIYF. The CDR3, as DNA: TGTGCCAGCAGAACAACCTCCAACACCATATATTTT.

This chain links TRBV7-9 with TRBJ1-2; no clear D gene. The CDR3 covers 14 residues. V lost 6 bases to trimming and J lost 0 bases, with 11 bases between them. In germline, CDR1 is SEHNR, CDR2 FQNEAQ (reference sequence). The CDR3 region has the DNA TGTGCCAGCAGTGGACCCACTCCTAACTATGGCTACACCTTC. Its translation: CASSGPTPNYGYTF. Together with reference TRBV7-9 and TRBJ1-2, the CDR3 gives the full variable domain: DTGVSQNPRHKITKRGQNVTFRCDPISEHNRLYWYRQTLGQGPEFLTYFQNEAQLEKSRLLSDRFSAERPKGSFSTLEIQRTEQGDSAMYLCASSGPTPNYGYTFGSGTRLTVV.

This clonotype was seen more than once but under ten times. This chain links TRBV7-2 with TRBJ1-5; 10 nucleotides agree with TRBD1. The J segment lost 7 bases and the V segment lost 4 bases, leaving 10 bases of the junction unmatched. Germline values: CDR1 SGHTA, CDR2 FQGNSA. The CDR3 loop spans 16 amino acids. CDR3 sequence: CASSSRRQGAAQPQHF. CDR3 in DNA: TGTGCCAGCAGCTCCCGTAGACAGGGGGCGGCCCAGCCCCAGCATTTT.